Below, 14 T cell receptor beta chains from the same sample are listed, as sequenced in a study of neurological immune-mediated disorders (dated by TCRdb to 2018 to 2020). Libraries were made using 5' RACE. The sample was run on an Illumina HiSeq 2500. Starting from the raw public reads, TCRdb applied fastp trimming at Q25, assembled clones with MiXCR and retained in-frame beta chains. Entries are consolidated by CDR3 protein sequence, retaining the most common genes and DNA. The sample includes 70,000 or so distinct CDR3 sequences, with around 5.2% observed a single time. Around 2.8% of the sample is held by the ten biggest clonotypes. Source material: PBMCs. These receptors all come from a woman aged 30 to 39 with multiple sclerosis.

This clonotype was seen at least ten times. The chain carries TRBV7-8 and TRBJ2-5, with no clear D. The CDR3 consists of 10 residues. Per the germline V gene, CDR1 is SGHVS and CDR2 is FQNEAQ. V was clipped by 7 bases and J by 5 bases, with 5 bases between them. The CDR3 reads CASTRETQYF. As DNA, the CDR3 is TGTGCCAGCACGCGGGAGACCCAGTACTTC.

This clonotype has a count of ten or more. The chain joins TRBV12-3 or TRBV12-4 to TRBJ2-1, with unresolved D. The germline V and J ends were trimmed by 2 bases and 9 bases, with 11 bases remaining between them. This CDR3 is built from 13 residues. This CDR3 reads CASSLRSMGEQFF. For the CDR3, the DNA is TGTGCCAGCAGTTTACGTAGTATGGGTGAGCAGTTCTTC.

The chain employs TRBV7-2 and TRBJ2-1, with a possible D match to TRBD2 (5 bases). The CDR3 spans 12 residues. V lost 6 bases and J 9 bases, leaving 12 bases between the germline ends. The V gene's germline CDR1 is SGHTA and CDR2 FQGNSA. CDR3 amino acids: CASRRDEGEQFF. DNA of the CDR3: TGTGCCAGCAGACGAGACGAGGGTGAGCAGTTCTTC.

This chain joins TRBV11-3 and TRBJ2-3, with 7 bases fitting TRBD1. The V and J ends lost 5 bases and 0 bases, in that order; junction bases with no gene match: 11. Germline V gene sequence: CDR1 SGHNT, CDR2 YENEEA. This CDR3 has 17 amino acids. CDR3 amino acids: CASSRTSGQSSTDTQYF. The CDR3 nucleotides are TGTGCCAGCAGCAGAACTTCGGGACAGTCTAGCACAGATACGCAGTATTTT.

There are many counts of this clonotype. J is TRBJ1-4 and V is TRBV29-1; a possible D gene is TRBD1 (5 bases). Germline V gene sequence: CDR1 SQVTM, CDR2 ANQGSEA. The CDR3 consists of 12 residues. V lost 7 bases and J 10 bases, leaving 16 bases between the germline ends. In nucleotides, the CDR3 is TGCAGCGCGGGTTTAGGGAGGGGAAAACTGTTTTTT. Translated: CSAGLGRGKLFF. Full variable domain (missing parts from reference TRBV29-1 and TRBJ1-4): SAVISQKPSRDICQRGTSLTIQCQVDSQVTMMFWYRQQPGQSLTLIATANQGSEATYESGFVIDKFPISRPNLTFSTLTVSNMSPEDSSIYLCSAGLGRGKLFFGSGTQLSVL.

This clonotype has ten or more counts. The rearrangement uses TRBV5-1 and TRBJ2-4; 7 nucleotides line up with TRBD2. Germline lookup yields CDR1 SGHRS and CDR2 YFSETQ. The CDR3 is 16 amino acids. V dropped 0 bases and J dropped 0; count of bases not matched to a gene: 3. In nucleotides, the CDR3 is TGCGCCAGCAGCTTGGAGGCGGGGGTAGCCAAAAACATTCAGTACTTC. Amino acids: CASSLEAGVAKNIQYF.

On this clonotype: Since a much larger clone is just one base distant, this may be a read error. This chain links TRBV20-1 with TRBJ2-7; weak D call: TRBD1 (5 bases). The germline V gene encodes CDR1 DFQATT and CDR2 SNEGSKA (reference sequence). This CDR3 is 13 amino acids long. V lost 5 bases to trimming and J lost 1 base, with 12 bases between them. This CDR3 reads CSAPRAKSYEQYF. The DNA of the CDR3 is TGCAGTGCTCCCAGGGCGAAATCCTACGAGCAGTACTTC.

This clonotype was detected ten times or more. This chain connects TRBV6-6 to TRBJ1-1; D is perhaps TRBD1 (5 bases). Trimming cost V 6 bases and J 11 bases, with 22 bases left between them. The CDR3 runs 14 residues. Germline loops: CDR1 MNHNY, CDR2 SVGAGI (reference sequence). CDR3 in amino acids: CASSRSQGRAGAFF. The CDR3 nucleotides read TGTGCCAGCAGCCGATCCCAGGGACGAGCGGGGGCTTTCTTT.

This clonotype has ten or more counts. The chain joins TRBV9 to TRBJ2-7, with 7 bases aligning to TRBD1. The CDR3 runs 13 residues. CDR1 is SGDLS and CDR2 is YYNGEE in the germline V gene. The V and J ends lost 1 base and 5 bases, in that order; junction bases with no gene match: 3. The CDR3 protein is CASSVQGDNEQYF. The DNA of the CDR3 is TGTGCCAGCAGCGTACAGGGGGACAACGAGCAGTACTTC.

The table lists this clonotype with many counts. This chain connects TRBV20-1 to TRBJ2-3; 12 nucleotides match TRBD2. Germline CDR1 and CDR2: DFQATT and SNEGSKA (reference sequence). The V gene end was trimmed by 4 bases and the J gene end by 4 bases; junction bases not matched to a gene: 24. The CDR3 length is 21 residues. CDR3 amino acids: CSANVPSGGAVSLRPADTQYF. The CDR3, as DNA: TGCAGTGCTAATGTCCCTAGCGGGGGGGCGGTGAGCCTCAGACCGGCAGATACGCAGTATTTT.

The sample holds many counts of this clonotype. The limits of the CDR3 on the DNA are not certain, so only TCRdb's listed CDR3 is given. This chain joins TRBV20-1 and TRBJ1-5; the table calls TRBD1, which could not be checked here. From germline, CDR1 is DFQATT and CDR2 SNEGSKA (reference sequence). The CDR3 spans 15 residues, counting both ends. The CDR3 sequence is CSASNSGQADQPQNF.

This clonotype was recorded many times. The V call is TRBV6-6, the J call TRBJ2-5, with D possibly called TRBD1 or TRBD2 (5 bases each). CDR3 length equals 15 residues. Trimming cost V 6 bases and J 2 bases, with 16 bases left between them. Germline-derived CDR1 and CDR2 are MNHNY and SVGAGI (reference sequence). The DNA for the CDR3 is TGTGCCAGCAGACCTTGGGGACGACCTCAAGAGACCCAGTACTTC. Its translation is CASRPWGRPQETQYF.

This clonotype was found many times. The chain is built from TRBV29-1 and TRBJ2-1, with 9 bases fitting TRBD1. The germline gives CDR1 SQVTM, CDR2 ANQGSEA. V lost 7 bases to trimming and J lost 3 bases; unmatched junction nucleotides: 7. CDR3 length: 14 amino acids. The CDR3 is CSAGGTGCYNEQFF. The CDR3 region has the DNA TGCAGCGCCGGGGGGACAGGGTGCTACAATGAGCAGTTCTTC.

This clonotype was seen ten or more times. The chain employs TRBV5-1 and TRBJ2-7; 9 bases are a match to TRBD1. V shed 0 bases and J 7 bases; nucleotides not matched to a gene: 11. The CDR3 covers 16 residues. Germline V gene sequence: CDR1 SGHRS, CDR2 YFSETQ. CDR3 DNA: TGCGCCAGCAGCTTGGCCCCGGGACAGGGCCCTCGAGAGCAGTACTTC. This translates into CASSLAPGQGPREQYF.